The 30 T cell receptor beta chains reported below all come from one sample, sequenced in a study of regulatory T cells in long-lasting Graves disease. The authors built TCR beta libraries using iRepertoire HTBI primers and Arm-PCR of CDR3 regions. TCRdb analysed the multiplex PCR reads with MiXCR anew, one entry per CDR3 protein. The profile shows 400,000 or so distinct CDR3 sequences, about a fifth of them singletons. The sample's time point: persistent/refractory GD, antithyroid drugs over 5 years with positive TRAb. Extracted PBMC RNA gave rise to the TCR library. The starting material was peripheral blood mononuclear cells (PBMCs), obtained when the disease was refractory, from a patient treated with antithyroid drugs. Receptor source: a female donor with Graves disease.

This clonotype was seen many times. The gene calls are TRBV3-1 and TRBJ2-7; D is undetermined. V was trimmed by 7 bases and J by 0 bases, leaving 19 bases between them. The V gene's germline CDR1 is LGHDT and CDR2 YNNKEL (reference sequence). The CDR3 covers 16 residues. CDR3 nucleotide sequence: TGTGCCAGCATCGAAAGACGGGCGTCCAGCTCCTACGAGCAGTACTTC. This encodes CASIERRASSSYEQYF.

The chain combines TRBV2 with TRBJ2-1; 8 bases align to TRBD1. Trimming cost V 0 bases and J 0 bases; bases outside gene matches: 10. This CDR3 spans 19 amino acids. Germline values: CDR1 SNHLY, CDR2 FYNNEI. The CDR3 loop is CASSEAPGQETSSYNEQFF. DNA of the CDR3: TGTGCCAGCAGTGAAGCTCCGGGACAGGAGACGAGCTCCTACAATGAGCAGTTCTTC.

This clonotype has ten or more counts. The V and J genes are TRBV6-1 and TRBJ2-5, with unresolved D. Germline CDR1 and CDR2: MNHNS and SASEGT. The V and J ends lost 2 bases and 2 bases respectively, with 12 bases between them. The CDR3 covers 15 residues. Written as DNA, the CDR3 is TGTGCCAGCAGTGAAAACACAGCATATCAAGAGACCCAGTACTTC. It is translated as CASSENTAYQETQYF.

This clonotype was detected ten times or more. V and J are TRBV7-2 and TRBJ2-5; maybe TRBD1 (5 bases). Germline loops: CDR1 SGHTA, CDR2 FQGNSA. Between the trimmed V and J ends, which lost 0 bases and 2 bases, there was a span of 7 bases. The CDR3 has 14 amino acids. The CDR3 DNA follows: TGTGCCAGCAGCTTAGCGCACAGGCAAGAGACCCAGTACTTC. Its protein is CASSLAHRQETQYF.

The rearrangement links TRBV10-3 to TRBJ2-5; D not resolved. The end of the DNA is better explained by TRBJ2-1, so the J call may be wrong. In germline, CDR1 is ENHRY, CDR2 SYGVKD. The CDR3 is 15 residues long. Here the CDR3 reads CAAGRSERLGNEQFF. The CDR3 DNA is TGTGCCGCCGGACGTTCCGAGAGGCTGGGCAATGAGCAGTTCTTC.

V usage is TRBV29-1 and J usage is TRBJ2-7; 7 bases are a match to TRBD2. CDR3 length: 14 amino acids. The J segment lost 0 bases and the V segment lost 7 bases, leaving 9 bases of the junction unmatched. CDR1 and CDR2 (germline): SQVTM, ANQGSEA. In nucleotides, the CDR3 is TGCAGCGCGGGGGGACGAGCGGGCTCCTACGAGCAGTACTTC. Translation: CSAGGRAGSYEQYF.

Notes on this clonotype: A single base separates this from a much larger clone, so it may be a read error. The J gene is TRBJ2-5, the V gene TRBV12-3 or TRBV12-4, with unresolved D. This CDR3 is 13 amino acids long. CDR3 in amino acids: CASSLGLRETRYF. CDR3 in DNA: TGTGCCAGCAGTTTAGGACTGAGAGAGACCCGGTACTTC.

This clonotype was seen repeatedly, ten times or more. The rearrangement joins TRBV7-2 to TRBJ2-7; TRBD2 matches at 14 bases. The CDR3 consists of 16 residues. V lost 5 bases to trimming and J lost 6 bases; unmatched junction nucleotides: 9. The germline CDR1 and CDR2 sequences are SGHTA and FQGNSA. CDR3 bases: TGTGCCAGCAGCCGTGGGACTAGCGGGAGTGCGGGCGAGCAGTACTTC. The encoded protein is CASSRGTSGSAGEQYF.

This clonotype was seen repeatedly, ten times or more. This chain joins TRBV28 and TRBJ2-7, with D tentatively TRBD2 (5 bases). This CDR3 is built from 15 residues. V was shortened by 2 bases and J by 1 base, with 12 bases between the two germline ends. Germline lookup yields CDR1 MDHEN and CDR2 SYDVKM. DNA of the CDR3: TGTGCCAGCAGTTTAGGATCTAGCCTTTCCTACGAGCAGTACTTC. This codes for CASSLGSSLSYEQYF.

Details on this clonotype: The conserved phenylalanine or tryptophan normally closing the CDR3 is absent here, so this likely arose from a read error. The chain joins TRBV27 to TRBJ1-2; TRBD1 matches 7 bases. The J segment lost 5 bases and the V segment lost 5 bases, leaving 14 bases of the junction unmatched. Per germline, CDR1 MNHEY and CDR2 SMNVEV (reference sequence). The CDR3 runs 16 residues. This CDR3 reads CASSGGTVSSGYGYTL. The CDR3 coding sequence is TGTGCCAGCAGTGGGGGGACAGTCTCCTCGGGGTATGGCTACACCTTG.

This clonotype has only a few counts. The CDR3 sequence: CASRPLGRAQETQYF. The CDR3 DNA is TGCGCCAGCAGACCTCTCGGTAGGGCCCAAGAGACCCAGTACTTC. The gene calls are TRBV5-1 and TRBJ2-5, with D unresolved. CDR3 size: 15 residues. In germline, CDR1 is SGHRS, CDR2 YFSETQ. Trimming left V 5 bases short and J 1 base short, with 15 bases between.

The V gene is TRBV5-1, the J gene TRBJ2-7, with D tentatively TRBD2 (5 bases). Germline V gives CDR1 SGHRS, CDR2 YFSETQ. The CDR3 covers 13 residues. V was cut by 5 bases and J by 2 bases, with 11 bases left in between. The CDR3 nucleotides are TGCGCCAGCAGTGGACTGGGGACCTACGAGCAGTACTTC. Its protein product is CASSGLGTYEQYF.

This clonotype was seen more than once but under ten times. This rearrangement joins TRBV11-2 to TRBJ2-1; D possibly matches TRBD1 or TRBD2 (5 bases each). Germline loops: CDR1 SGHAT, CDR2 FQNNGV. The CDR3 spans 14 residues. Between the trimmed V and J ends, which lost 6 bases and 8 bases, there was a span of 17 bases. CDR3 residues: CASRTRSLGDEQFF. The CDR3, as DNA: TGTGCCAGCAGAACCCGAAGTTTGGGGGATGAGCAGTTCTTC.

The chain joins TRBV7-9 to TRBJ1-3; the match to TRBD1 covers 7 bases. The junction had 12 bases not matched to a gene; V was cut back by 5 bases and J by 5 bases. Germline V gene lookup returns CDR1 SEHNR and CDR2 FQNEAQ (reference sequence). This CDR3 is 16 amino acids long. This chain's CDR3 is CASSRDTGDARNTIYF. CDR3 nucleotide sequence: TGTGCCAGCAGCAGGGACACAGGGGACGCGAGAAACACCATATATTTT. The full variable domain, with the rest looked up from reference TRBV7-9 and TRBJ1-3, is DTGVSQNPRHKITKRGQNVTFRCDPISEHNRLYWYRQTLGQGPEFLTYFQNEAQLEKSRLLSDRFSAERPKGSFSTLEIQRTEQGDSAMYLCASSRDTGDARNTIYFGEGSWLTVV.

This clonotype was seen a handful of times. The CDR3 nucleotides read TGTGCCAGCACTAGCGGATTTGACACCGGGGAGCTGTTTTTT. As protein: CASTSGFDTGELFF. The rearrangement uses TRBV28 and TRBJ2-2, with 7 bases fitting TRBD2. Germline CDR1 reads MDHEN; CDR2 reads SYDVKM. J lost 3 bases, V lost 7 bases, and 5 bases had no gene match. This CDR3 has 14 residues.

The chain combines TRBV27 with TRBJ2-3; D remains unclear. The V end was cut by 0 bases, the J end by 2 bases, with 9 bases between. The CDR3 is 15 residues long. Germline V gene data show CDR1 as MNHEY and CDR2 as SMNVEV (reference sequence). The CDR3 nucleotides read TGTGCCAGCAGTTTATCGCTACAACACACAGATACGCAGTATTTT. It specifies CASSLSLQHTDTQYF.

Many counts were recorded for this clonotype. This chain links TRBV28 with TRBJ1-5, with D unclear. V lost 5 bases to trimming and J lost 2 bases, with 10 bases between them. Germline V gene lookup returns CDR1 MDHEN and CDR2 SYDVKM. This CDR3 spans 14 amino acids. CDR3 nucleotide sequence: TGTGCCAGCAGTCTACCTCCGGGCAATCAGCCCCAGCATTTT. It codes for CASSLPPGNQPQHF.

The sample holds many counts of this clonotype. This chain joins TRBV12-3 or TRBV12-4 and TRBJ2-5; D possibly corresponds to TRBD2 (6 bases). This CDR3 is 11 amino acids long. V lost 11 bases and J 5 bases, leaving 12 bases between the germline ends. CDR3 bases: TGTGCCCCGGCGGGACGGGAGACCCAGTACTTC. This codes for CAPAGRETQYF.

This clonotype occurred many times. The CDR3 DNA reads TGTGCCAGCAGCTTCCATAGCGGGGAACAAGAGACCCAGTACTTC. Translation gives CASSFHSGEQETQYF. This chain uses TRBV7-8 with TRBJ2-5; 8 bases are shared with TRBD2. Germline-derived CDR1 and CDR2 are SGHVS and FQNEAQ. This CDR3 is 15 amino acids long. Losses at the gene ends were 3 bases for V and 2 bases for J; bases not matched to a gene: 5. Based on the CDR3 plus reference TRBV7-8 and TRBJ2-5, the full variable domain is GAGVSQSPRYKVAKRGQDVALRCDPISGHVSLFWYQQALGQGPEFLTYFQNEAQLDKSGLPSDRFFAERPEGSVSTLKIQRTQQEDSAVYLCASSFHSGEQETQYFGPGTRLLVL.

This clonotype has more than one count but fewer than ten. The chain couples TRBV6-1 to TRBJ2-7; D remains unclear. V lost 6 bases to trimming and J lost 5 bases, with 11 bases between them. The germline gives CDR1 MNHNS, CDR2 SASEGT. The CDR3 is made up of 12 amino acids. The CDR3 reads CASSTTPDEQYF. The CDR3 coding sequence is TGTGCCAGCAGCACTACACCGGACGAGCAGTACTTC.

The chain carries TRBV5-1 and TRBJ2-3; D unclear. This CDR3 is built from 17 residues. Per germline, CDR1 SGHRS and CDR2 YFSETQ. Trimming stripped 0 bases from V and 0 bases from J, with 14 bases between. This chain's CDR3 is CASSLVARDSSTDTQYF. The CDR3 coding sequence is TGCGCCAGCAGCTTGGTTGCGCGTGACTCTAGCACAGATACGCAGTATTTT.

This clonotype was recorded at least ten times. The chain couples TRBV7-8 to TRBJ1-5; a possible D gene is TRBD1 (6 bases). Looked up from germline, CDR1 is SGHVS and CDR2 is FQNEAQ. The CDR3 loop spans 14 amino acids. Trimming took 5 bases from V and 5 from J, leaving 13 bases between them. CDR3 residues: CASSQEAGDQPQHF. The DNA for the CDR3 is TGTGCCAGCAGCCAGGAGGCAGGGGATCAGCCCCAGCATTTT.

The sample holds a few counts of this clonotype. One end of the junction fails to match germline, which may point to a read error. This chain connects TRBV4-3 to TRBJ2-7; maybe TRBD2 (6 bases). This CDR3 has 15 amino acids. The germline V gene has CDR1 LGHNA and CDR2 YSLEER. In DNA form, the CDR3 reads TGTGCCAGCAGCCAAGACGGGGGTAGCTCCTACGAGCAGTACTTC. Amino acid sequence: CASSQDGGSSYEQYF.

This clonotype was observed a few times. This sequence joins TRBV28 and TRBJ1-3; 7 nucleotides line up with TRBD1. J lost 7 bases, V lost 6 bases, and 6 bases had no gene match. The CDR3 loop spans 13 amino acids. CDR1 and CDR2 (germline): MDHEN, SYDVKM. CDR3 amino acids: CASSLTGTNTIYF. The DNA for the CDR3 is TGTGCCAGCAGCTTGACAGGGACCAACACCATATATTTT.

There are many counts of this clonotype. The V call is TRBV25-1, the J call TRBJ1-2; 8 bases align to TRBD1. This CDR3 region has 14 residues. Germline V CDR1 and CDR2: MGHDK, SYGVNS. The ends lost 1 base at V and 7 bases at J; junction bases unmatched: 5. The CDR3 nucleotides are TGTGCCAGCAGTGAATTTCGGACAGGGTCTGGCTACACCTTC. It codes for CASSEFRTGSGYTF.

The chain is built from TRBV30 and TRBJ2-5; D gene uncertain. Germline V gene lookup returns CDR1 GTSNPN and CDR2 SVGIG (reference sequence). V shed 3 bases and J shed 4 bases, with 9 bases lying between them. The CDR3 length is 12 residues. CDR3 coding DNA: TGTGCCTGGAGAGGAGAAGGAGAGACCCAGTACTTC. Protein product: CAWRGEGETQYF.

Many counts were recorded for this clonotype. This rearrangement joins TRBV12-3 or TRBV12-4 to TRBJ2-5; the D call may be TRBD1 or TRBD2 (5 bases each). Trimming took off 5 bases at V and 5 bases at J, with 15 bases between the two ends. The CDR3 extends over 14 amino acids. The CDR3 sequence: CASSPSGTWETQYF. In DNA form, the CDR3 reads TGTGCCAGCAGTCCCTCCGGGACCTGGGAGACCCAGTACTTC.

The chain has TRBV12-3 or TRBV12-4 and TRBJ2-7; a possible D gene is TRBD2 (7 bases). Trimming stripped 2 bases from V and 7 bases from J, with 12 bases between. There are 13 residues in the CDR3. The CDR3 region has the DNA TGTGCCAGCAGTTTATGGGGAGGGGGTGAGCAGTACTTC. Amino acids: CASSLWGGGEQYF.

The chain uses TRBV11-2 and TRBJ1-3, with D possibly matching TRBD1 (6 bases). Trimming removed 5 bases at V and 2 bases at J, with 13 bases between. Germline CDR1 and CDR2: SGHAT and FQNNGV. The CDR3 is 15 residues long. CDR3 loop: CASSQGNRAGNTIYF. CDR3 nucleotides: TGTGCCAGCAGCCAAGGAAACAGGGCTGGAAACACCATATATTTT.

The chain combines TRBV28 with TRBJ2-5; 9 bases are shared with TRBD2. The CDR3 loop spans 18 amino acids. CDR1 MDHEN and CDR2 SYDVKM come from the germline V gene. Unmatched junction bases numbered 15, after V lost 2 bases and J lost 5 bases. CDR3 in amino acids: CASSLARGGLVGTETQYF. Here the CDR3 DNA reads TGTGCCAGCAGTTTAGCGCGGGGGGGGCTAGTCGGAACGGAGACCCAGTACTTC.